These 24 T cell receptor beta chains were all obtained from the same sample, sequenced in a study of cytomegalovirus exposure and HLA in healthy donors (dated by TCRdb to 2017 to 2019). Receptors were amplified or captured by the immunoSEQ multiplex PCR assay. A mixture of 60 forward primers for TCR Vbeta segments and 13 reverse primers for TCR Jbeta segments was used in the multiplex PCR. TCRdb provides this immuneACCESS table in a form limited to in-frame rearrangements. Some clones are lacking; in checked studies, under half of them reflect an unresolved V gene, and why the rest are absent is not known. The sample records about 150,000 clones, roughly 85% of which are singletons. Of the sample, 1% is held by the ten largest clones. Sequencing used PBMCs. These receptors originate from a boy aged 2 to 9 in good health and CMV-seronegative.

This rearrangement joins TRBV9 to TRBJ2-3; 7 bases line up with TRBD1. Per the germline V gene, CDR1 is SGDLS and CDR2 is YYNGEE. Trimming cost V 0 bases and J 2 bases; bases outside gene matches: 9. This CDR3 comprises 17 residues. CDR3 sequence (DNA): TGTGCCAGCAGCGTAGCCCCGACAGGGTCGAACACAGATACGCAGTATTTT. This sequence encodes CASSVAPTGSNTDTQYF.

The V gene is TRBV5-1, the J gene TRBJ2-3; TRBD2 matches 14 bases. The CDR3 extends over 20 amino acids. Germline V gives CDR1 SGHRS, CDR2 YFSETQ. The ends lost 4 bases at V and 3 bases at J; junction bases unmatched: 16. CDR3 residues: CASSGQTHRLAGGPTDTQYF. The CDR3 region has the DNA TGCGCCAGCAGCGGCCAAACTCATCGACTAGCGGGAGGGCCTACAGATACGCAGTATTTT.

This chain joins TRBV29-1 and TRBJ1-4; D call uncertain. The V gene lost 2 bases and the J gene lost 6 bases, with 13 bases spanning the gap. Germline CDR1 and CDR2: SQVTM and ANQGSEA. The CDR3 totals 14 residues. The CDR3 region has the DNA TGCAGCGTTGAACGGAGAGGAACCTATGAAAAACTGTTTTTT. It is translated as CSVERRGTYEKLFF. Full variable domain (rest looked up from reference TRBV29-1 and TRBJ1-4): SAVISQKPSRDICQRGTSLTIQCQVDSQVTMMFWYRQQPGQSLTLIATANQGSEATYESGFVIDKFPISRPNLTFSTLTVSNMSPEDSSIYLCSVERRGTYEKLFFGSGTQLSVL.

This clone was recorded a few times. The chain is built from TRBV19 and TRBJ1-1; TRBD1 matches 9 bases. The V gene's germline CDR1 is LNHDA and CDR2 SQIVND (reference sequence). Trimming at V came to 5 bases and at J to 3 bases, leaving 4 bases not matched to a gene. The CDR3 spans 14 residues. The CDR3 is CASSADRGDTEAFF. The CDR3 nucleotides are TGTGCCAGTAGTGCCGACAGGGGGGACACTGAAGCTTTCTTT.

CDR3 bases: TGCGCCAGCAGCTTGCGTTCCGGGGGACAGGGGGCGGGAAACACTGAAGCTTTCTTT. Its translation is CASSLRSGGQGAGNTEAFF. The chain employs TRBV5-1 and TRBJ1-1; 12 positions match TRBD1. The CDR3 consists of 19 residues. Trimming cost V 1 base and J 2 bases; bases outside gene matches: 12. Germline assignment: CDR1 SGHRS and CDR2 YFSETQ.

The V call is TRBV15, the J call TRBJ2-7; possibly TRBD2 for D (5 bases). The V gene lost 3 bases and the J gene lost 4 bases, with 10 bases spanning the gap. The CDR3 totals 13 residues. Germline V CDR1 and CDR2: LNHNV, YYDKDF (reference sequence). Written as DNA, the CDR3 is TGTGCCACCAGCAGGAGGGTGGGGTACGAGCAGTACGTC. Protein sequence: CATSRRVGYEQYV.

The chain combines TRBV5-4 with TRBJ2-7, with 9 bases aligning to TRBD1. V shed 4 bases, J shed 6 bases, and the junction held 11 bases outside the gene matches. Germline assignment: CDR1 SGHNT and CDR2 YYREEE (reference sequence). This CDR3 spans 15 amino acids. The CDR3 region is CASSAGTGSPSEQYV. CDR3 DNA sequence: TGTGCCAGCAGCGCCGGGACAGGGTCCCCCTCCGAGCAGTACGTC.

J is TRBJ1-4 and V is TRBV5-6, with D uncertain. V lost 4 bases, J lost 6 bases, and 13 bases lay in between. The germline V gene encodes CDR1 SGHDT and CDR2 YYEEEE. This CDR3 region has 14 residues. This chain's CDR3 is CASSAHREDEKLFF. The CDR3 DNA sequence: TGTGCCAGCAGCGCCCATAGGGAGGATGAAAAACTGTTTTTT.

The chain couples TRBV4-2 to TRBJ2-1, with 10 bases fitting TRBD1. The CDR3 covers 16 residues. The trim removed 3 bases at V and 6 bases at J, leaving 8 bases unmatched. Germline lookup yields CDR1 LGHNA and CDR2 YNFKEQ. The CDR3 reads CASSHTDRGESNEQFF. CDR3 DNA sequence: TGTGCCAGCAGCCATACGGACAGGGGGGAGAGCAATGAGCAGTTCTTC.

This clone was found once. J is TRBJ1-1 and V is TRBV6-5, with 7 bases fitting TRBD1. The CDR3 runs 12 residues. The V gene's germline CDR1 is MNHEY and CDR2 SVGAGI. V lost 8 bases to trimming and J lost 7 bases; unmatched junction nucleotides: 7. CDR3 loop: CASLGTASEAFF. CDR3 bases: TGTGCCAGCCTAGGGACAGCGAGTGAAGCTTTCTTT.

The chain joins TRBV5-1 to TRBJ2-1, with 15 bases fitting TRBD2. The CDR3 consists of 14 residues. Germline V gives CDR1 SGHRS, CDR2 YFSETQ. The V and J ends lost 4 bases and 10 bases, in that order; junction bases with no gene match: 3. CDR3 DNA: TGCGCCAGCAGCGCGGGACTAGCGGGGGGAGAGCAGTTCTTC. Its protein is CASSAGLAGGEQFF. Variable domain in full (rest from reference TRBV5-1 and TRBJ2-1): KAGVTQTPRYLIKTRGQQVTLSCSPISGHRSVSWYQQTPGQGLQFLFEYFSETQRNKGNFPGRFSGRQFSNSRSEMNVSTLELGDSALYLCASSAGLAGGEQFFGPGTRLTVL.

The CDR3 is CASSSSGGDYEQYV. Written as DNA, the CDR3 is TGTGCCAGCAGTTCCAGCGGGGGCGACTACGAGCAGTACGTC. The chain has TRBV27 and TRBJ2-7; 8 bases match TRBD2. The CDR3 has 14 amino acids. Trimming cost V 4 bases and J 3 bases; bases outside gene matches: 5. CDR1 and CDR2 from the germline V gene are MNHEY and SMNVEV (reference sequence).

The CDR3 sequence: CASSYSGSYNEQFF. The CDR3 coding sequence is TGTGCCAGCAGTTATTCAGGGTCCTACAATGAGCAGTTCTTC. V and J are TRBV28 and TRBJ2-1; tentatively, D is TRBD1 (5 bases). In germline, CDR1 is MDHEN, CDR2 SYDVKM. The V and J ends lost 4 bases and 1 base respectively, with 8 bases between them. This CDR3 is 14 amino acids long.

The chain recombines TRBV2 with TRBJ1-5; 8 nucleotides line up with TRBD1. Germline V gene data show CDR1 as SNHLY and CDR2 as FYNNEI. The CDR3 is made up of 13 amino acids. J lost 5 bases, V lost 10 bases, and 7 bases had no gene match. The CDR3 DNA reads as TGTGCCACCGGACAGGGCACGTATCAGCCCCAGCATTTT. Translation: CATGQGTYQPQHF.

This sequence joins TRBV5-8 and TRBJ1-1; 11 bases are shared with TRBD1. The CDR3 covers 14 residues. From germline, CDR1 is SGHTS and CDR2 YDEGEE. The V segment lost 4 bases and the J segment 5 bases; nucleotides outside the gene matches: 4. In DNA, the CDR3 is TGTGCCAGCAGCCTGGGACAGGGGGGAACTGAAGCTTTCTTT. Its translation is CASSLGQGGTEAFF. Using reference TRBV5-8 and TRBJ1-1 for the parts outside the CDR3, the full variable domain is EAGVTQSPTHLIKTRGQQATLRCSPISGHTSVYWYQQALGLGLQFLLWYDEGEERNRGNFPPRFSGRQFPNYSSELNVNALELEDSALYLCASSLGQGGTEAFFGQGTRLTVV.

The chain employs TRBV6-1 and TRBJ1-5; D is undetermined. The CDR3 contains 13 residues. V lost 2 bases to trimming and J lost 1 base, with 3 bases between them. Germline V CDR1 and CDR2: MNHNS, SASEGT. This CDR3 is CASSEQSNQPQHF. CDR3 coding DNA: TGTGCCAGCAGTGAACAAAGCAATCAGCCCCAGCATTTT.

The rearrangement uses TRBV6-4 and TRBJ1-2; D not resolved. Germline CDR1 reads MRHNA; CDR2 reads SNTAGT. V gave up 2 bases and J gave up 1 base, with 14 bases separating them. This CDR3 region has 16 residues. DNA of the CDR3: TGTGCCAGCAGTGACGGCGCAGACTTCTTTAACTATGGCTACACCTTC. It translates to CASSDGADFFNYGYTF.

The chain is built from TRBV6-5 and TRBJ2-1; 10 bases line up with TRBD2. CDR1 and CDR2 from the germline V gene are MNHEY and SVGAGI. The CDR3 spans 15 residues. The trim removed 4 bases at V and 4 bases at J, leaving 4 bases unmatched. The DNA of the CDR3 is TGTGCCAGCAGTTCTAGCGGGGGACCATACAATGAGCAGTTCTTC. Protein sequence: CASSSSGGPYNEQFF.

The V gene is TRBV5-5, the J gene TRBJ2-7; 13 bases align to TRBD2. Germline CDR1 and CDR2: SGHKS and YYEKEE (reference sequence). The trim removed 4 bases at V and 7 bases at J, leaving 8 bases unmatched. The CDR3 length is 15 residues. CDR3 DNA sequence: TGTGCCAGCAGCCCTGGACTAGCGGGGGCGGGAGAGCAGTACGTC. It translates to CASSPGLAGAGEQYV.

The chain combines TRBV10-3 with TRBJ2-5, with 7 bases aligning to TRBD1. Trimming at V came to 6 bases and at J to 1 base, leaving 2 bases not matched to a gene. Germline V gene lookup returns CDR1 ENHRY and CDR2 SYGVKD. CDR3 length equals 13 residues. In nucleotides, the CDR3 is TGTGCCATCAGGGGGACAGCCCAAGAGACCCAGTACTTC. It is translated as CAIRGTAQETQYF.

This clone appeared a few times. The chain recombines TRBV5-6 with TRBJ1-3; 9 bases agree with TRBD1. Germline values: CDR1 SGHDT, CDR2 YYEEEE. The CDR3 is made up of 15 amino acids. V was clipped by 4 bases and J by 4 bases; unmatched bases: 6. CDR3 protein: CASSLRTGVGNTIYF. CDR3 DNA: TGTGCCAGCAGCCTCCGGACAGGGGTAGGAAACACCATATATTTT.

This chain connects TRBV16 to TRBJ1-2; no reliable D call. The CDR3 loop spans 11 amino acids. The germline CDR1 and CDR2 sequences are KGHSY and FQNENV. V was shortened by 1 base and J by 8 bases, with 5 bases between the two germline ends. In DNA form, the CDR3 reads TGTGCCAGCAGCCAATTGAGCGGCTACACCTTC. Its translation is CASSQLSGYTF.

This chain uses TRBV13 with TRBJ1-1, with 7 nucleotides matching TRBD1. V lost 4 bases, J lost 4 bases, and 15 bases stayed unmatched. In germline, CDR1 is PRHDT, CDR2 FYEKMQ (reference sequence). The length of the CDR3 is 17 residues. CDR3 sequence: CASSSPSTGDGVTEAFF. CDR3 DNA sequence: TGTGCCAGCAGCTCCCCCTCAACAGGGGACGGAGTCACTGAAGCTTTCTTT.

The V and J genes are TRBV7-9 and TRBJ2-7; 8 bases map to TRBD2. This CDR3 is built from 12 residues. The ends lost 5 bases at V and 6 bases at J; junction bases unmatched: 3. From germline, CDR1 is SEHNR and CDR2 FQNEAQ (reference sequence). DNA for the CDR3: TGTGCCAGCAGCCCCGGGGGGGTCGAGCAGTACTTC. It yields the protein CASSPGGVEQYF.